The source of this TCR beta chain is a study of T cells in Graves' hyperthyroidism and ophthalmopathy. Overall study context: Pretreatment peripheral blood was obtained at initial diagnosis.

No ophthalmopathy progression within 18 months constituted stable Graves' hyperthyroidism. TCR beta CDR3 regions were amplified from RNA. A set of HTBI primers served as the primers for a first-round RT-PCR of the TCR CDR3. In TCRdb, the multiplex PCR reads were re-called with MiXCR into one record per CDR3 protein. Of about 520,000 distinct CDR3 sequences detected, around 20% appear once; the ten largest clones hold approximately 25%. Germline values: CDR1 SEHNR, CDR2 FQNEAQ (reference sequence). CDR3 length: 14 amino acids. Comment on this clonotype: It is likely a read error, because the conserved phenylalanine at the end of the CDR3 is missing.

The V gene is TRBV7-9, the J gene TRBJ2-5; perhaps TRBD2 as D (5 bases). Sequencing was done on a sample of blood. This clonotype was sampled from a man aged 18 to 29 with Graves' hyperthyroidism. CDR3 protein: CARSLEGTRETQYL. CDR3 sequence (DNA): TGTGCCAGGAGCTTAGAGGGAACTCGAGAGACCCAGTACTTG.